The 5 T cell receptor beta chains below come from one sample, sequenced in a study of OX40 agonist ivuxolimab in advanced cancers. Measured with immunoSEQ multiplex PCR; TCRdb has only the in-frame clones, and not every one. The repertoire holds 20,000 to 25,000 clones, with around nine tenths as singletons. The material sequenced was CD4+ or CD8+ T cells sorted from blood, taken in a trial of the OX40 agonist ivuxolimab. The receptors originated from an adult with an advanced solid tumor such as melanoma, head and neck, liver or kidney cancer.

The chain has TRBV19 and TRBJ1-5, with D possibly matching TRBD1 (5 bases). This CDR3 comprises 17 residues. CDR1 and CDR2 (germline): LNHDA, SQIVND (reference sequence). Trimming left V 6 bases short and J 2 bases short, with 20 bases between. The CDR3 nucleotides are TGTGCCAGTAGACAACTAGCCAGGGTCGTAGGCAATCAGCCCCAGCATTTT. This sequence encodes CASRQLARVVGNQPQHF.

In DNA, the CDR3 is TGTGCCTGGAGTTCAGGGAGGGTAACTGAAGCTTTCTTT. The encoded protein is CAWSSGRVTEAFF. The chain links TRBV30 to TRBJ1-1, with D perhaps matching TRBD1 (5 bases). Trimming removed 2 bases from V and 5 bases from J, with 12 bases in between. The CDR3 is 13 amino acids. Germline V CDR1 and CDR2: GTSNPN, SVGIG (reference sequence).

The CDR3 is CAASRGQQPDTQYF. CDR3 in DNA: TGTGCCGCCTCCCGGGGACAGCAACCAGATACGCAGTATTTT. The gene calls are TRBV7-9 and TRBJ2-3, with TRBD1 identical over 7 bases. The CDR3 consists of 14 residues. CDR1 is SEHNR, CDR2 FQNEAQ, per germline (reference sequence). The trim removed 11 bases at V and 4 bases at J, leaving 12 bases unmatched.

The V and J genes are TRBV5-6 and TRBJ2-3; TRBD2 agrees at 7 bases. The germline V gene encodes CDR1 SGHDT and CDR2 YYEEEE. This CDR3 is built from 15 residues. Germline trimming cut 6 bases from V and 0 bases from J; bases unmatched to any gene: 7. The DNA of the CDR3 is TGTGCCAGCACCACCTGGGGGGGTAGCACAGATACGCAGTATTTT. This sequence encodes CASTTWGGSTDTQYF.

The chain combines TRBV6-5 with TRBJ2-7; no clear D. This CDR3 is 13 amino acids long. Germline CDR1 reads MNHEY; CDR2 reads SVGAGI. Trimming stripped 5 bases from V and 2 bases from J, with 10 bases between. For the CDR3, the DNA is TGTGCCAGCAGTATTCTCCATACCTACGAGCAGTACTTC. It codes for CASSILHTYEQYF.